The 25 T cell receptor beta chains presented below share a single source sample, sequenced in a study of T cells after yellow fever vaccination (dated by TCRdb to between 2018 and 2020). The intended sense of this specimen's treatment or condition label: live attenuated yellow fever vaccine strain. Library preparation employed 5' RACE. TCRdb shows the sequencer as Illumina HiSeq 2500. Using fastp at Q25 and MiXCR, TCRdb reprocessed the public reads and kept productive beta chains. Merged by CDR3 protein, the rows form single entries marked with the most common genes and DNA. Counted in this sample were hundreds of thousands of distinct CDR3 sequences; 20% to 25% of them appeared once. The top ten hold roughly a sixth of the sample. The sample was PBMCs, taken less than 25 days after the first yellow fever vaccination. The origin of the receptors is a man between 18 and 35 years old who received the YFV17D yellow fever vaccine.

There are a few counts of this clonotype. CDR3 residues: CASSFDGRTALEKLFF. CDR3 nucleotides: TGTGCCAGCAGTTTCGACGGACGGACAGCCCTTGAAAAACTGTTTTTT. The chain couples TRBV27 to TRBJ1-4; possible D gene TRBD1, 6 bases. Trimming stripped 3 bases from V and 7 bases from J, with 18 bases between. The CDR3 covers 16 residues. Germline V gives CDR1 MNHEY, CDR2 SMNVEV (reference sequence).

This clonotype occurred a few times. The V gene is TRBV20-1, the J gene TRBJ2-2, with 7 bases matching TRBD2. The CDR3 runs 13 residues. Germline V gives CDR1 DFQATT, CDR2 SNEGSKA (reference sequence). The junction had 1 base not matched to a gene; V was cut back by 0 bases and J by 6 bases. For the CDR3, the DNA is TGCAGTGCTAGAGACGGGGGGTCCGGGGAGCTGTTTTTT. Its translation: CSARDGGSGELFF.

This clonotype was seen repeatedly, ten times or more. The CDR3 DNA sequence: TGCGCCAGCACGGCGACAGGGGGCACAGATACGCAGTATTTT. Translation: CASTATGGTDTQYF. This chain links TRBV10-2 with TRBJ2-3, with 8 bases matching TRBD1. Unmatched junction bases numbered 4, after V lost 7 bases and J lost 1 base. The CDR3 spans 14 residues. Germline V CDR1 and CDR2: WSHSY, SAAADI.

The chain joins TRBV28 to TRBJ2-7; D is possibly TRBD1 or TRBD2 (5 bases each). Trimming pared 3 bases from V and 6 bases from J, leaving 15 bases between. The CDR3 runs 14 residues. Looked up from germline, CDR1 is MDHEN and CDR2 is SYDVKM. CDR3 residues: CASSLTPRDGEQYV. In DNA, the CDR3 is TGTGCCAGCAGTTTGACGCCGAGGGACGGCGAGCAGTACGTC.

V is TRBV6-2 or TRBV6-3 and J is TRBJ2-2; D gene unclear. The CDR3 spans 15 residues. CDR1 and CDR2 (germline): MNHEY, SVGEGT. V was clipped by 4 bases and J by 4 bases, with 13 bases between them. The CDR3 reads CASSSVGWSTGELFF. DNA for the CDR3: TGTGCCAGCAGTTCAGTAGGATGGAGCACCGGGGAGCTGTTTTTT.

This clonotype was observed a few times. The chain uses TRBV18 and TRBJ2-5; 9 bases agree with TRBD2. The germline V gene encodes CDR1 KGHSH and CDR2 LQKENI. The CDR3 extends over 14 amino acids. V dropped 2 bases and J dropped 4; count of bases not matched to a gene: 2. DNA of the CDR3: TGTGCCAGCTCACCATATAGCGGGAGAGAGACCCAGTACTTC. Translated: CASSPYSGRETQYF. Together with reference TRBV18 and TRBJ2-5, the CDR3 gives the full variable domain: NAGVMQNPRHLVRRRGQEARLRCSPMKGHSHVYWYRQLPEEGLKFMVYLQKENIIDESGMPKERFSAEFPKEGPSILRIQQVVRGDSAAYFCASSPYSGRETQYFGPGTRLLVL.

The V gene is TRBV7-2, the J gene TRBJ2-3; TRBD1 agrees at 9 bases. From germline, CDR1 is SGHTA and CDR2 FQGNSA. J gave up 2 bases and V 11 bases, and 8 bases lay outside the gene matches. The CDR3 spans 14 residues. CDR3 protein: CAGTRDRDTDTQYF. The CDR3 DNA reads as TGTGCCGGCACCCGGGACAGGGACACAGATACGCAGTATTTT.

This clonotype was seen a few times. The chain couples TRBV6-2 or TRBV6-3 to TRBJ1-2; D is possibly TRBD1 (6 bases). With 1 base removed from V and 7 bases from J, the gap between germline ends came to 25 bases. The CDR3 is made up of 18 amino acids. Germline CDR1 is MNHEY and CDR2 is SVGEGT. This CDR3 is CASSYYGQLAARVGGYTF. Written as DNA, the CDR3 is TGTGCCAGCAGTTACTACGGACAGTTGGCGGCTAGAGTGGGTGGCTACACCTTC.

This clonotype was recorded a few times. V usage is TRBV4-2 and J usage is TRBJ2-1, with 7 bases aligning to TRBD2. This CDR3 comprises 17 residues. J lost 3 bases, V lost 3 bases, and 11 bases had no gene match. Germline loops: CDR1 LGHNA, CDR2 YNFKEQ. The CDR3 reads CASSHLSGGTIYNEQFF. DNA of the CDR3: TGTGCCAGCAGCCACCTGTCCGGGGGGACCATCTACAATGAGCAGTTCTTC.

The chain joins TRBV18 to TRBJ1-4; D gene uncertain. The CDR3 loop spans 15 amino acids. From germline, CDR1 is KGHSH and CDR2 LQKENI. With 3 bases removed from V and 8 bases from J, the gap between germline ends came to 16 bases. This chain's CDR3 is CASSPSPAFGEKLFF. Written as DNA, the CDR3 is TGTGCCAGCTCACCCTCGCCCGCTTTCGGAGAAAAACTGTTTTTT.

This clonotype was picked up a small number of times. This sequence joins TRBV7-2 and TRBJ1-1, with no clear D. Between the trimmed V and J ends, which lost 3 bases and 0 bases, there was a span of 8 bases. CDR1 is SGHTA and CDR2 is FQGNSA in the germline V gene. The CDR3 has 14 residues. The CDR3 nucleotides are TGTGCCAGCAGCTTTTACGTTCTGAACACTGAAGCTTTCTTT. Translated, it gives CASSFYVLNTEAFF.

This clonotype turned up a few times. The chain is built from TRBV2 and TRBJ1-1, with D possibly matching TRBD1 (5 bases). CDR1 is SNHLY and CDR2 is FYNNEI in the germline V gene. The CDR3 contains 15 residues. With 6 bases removed from V and 7 bases from J, the gap between germline ends came to 21 bases. CDR3 DNA sequence: TGTGCCAGCAGCCCCATGGAGGGACGAACCGATGAAGCTTTCTTT. Translated: CASSPMEGRTDEAFF. Combining the CDR3 with reference TRBV2 and TRBJ1-1 gives the whole variable domain EPEVTQTPSHQVTQMGQEVILRCVPISNHLYFYWYRQILGQKVEFLVSFYNNEISEKSEIFDDQFSVERPDGSNFTLKIRSTKLEDSAMYFCASSPMEGRTDEAFFGQGTRLTVV.

The chain links TRBV7-3 to TRBJ2-5; the D is unclear. CDR1 and CDR2 (germline): SGHTA, FQGTGA. The CDR3 runs to 13 residues. Between the trimmed V and J ends, which lost 5 bases and 5 bases, there was a span of 12 bases. CDR3 coding DNA: TGTGCCAGCAGCCGGGTCGGATTGGAGACCCAGTACTTC. Its translation: CASSRVGLETQYF.

This sequence joins TRBV5-4 and TRBJ2-3, with 7 positions matching TRBD2. With V trimmed by 4 bases and J by 7 bases, 12 bases remained unmatched. The CDR3 loop spans 15 amino acids. Germline assignment: CDR1 SGHNT and CDR2 YYREEE (reference sequence). CDR3 in DNA: TGTGCCAGCAGCCCGGGGACTACGCTCACGAATACGCAGTATTTT. Its translation is CASSPGTTLTNTQYF.

This clonotype was recorded only once. The chain combines TRBV9 with TRBJ2-3; 7 positions agree with TRBD2. From germline, CDR1 is SGDLS and CDR2 YYNGEE. The length of the CDR3 is 15 residues. The junction had 9 bases not matched to a gene; V was cut back by 4 bases and J by 4 bases. CDR3 protein: CASSPGTTHADTQYF. In DNA form, the CDR3 reads TGTGCCAGCAGCCCCGGGACTACGCACGCAGATACGCAGTATTTT.

The chain has TRBV4-1 and TRBJ2-7; possibly TRBD1 for D (5 bases). Germline CDR1 MGHRA, CDR2 YSYEKL. This CDR3 has 14 amino acids. The ends were cut back, 4 bases at V and 3 bases at J, with 13 bases in the middle. CDR3 coding DNA: TGCGCCAGCAGCCCAGTAGGGGTGCGCTACGAGCAGTACTTC. The encoded protein is CASSPVGVRYEQYF.

This chain uses TRBV9 with TRBJ2-1; 8 bases map to TRBD1. V gave up 0 bases and J gave up 0 bases; unmatched junction bases: 2. The CDR3 is 16 residues long. Looked up from germline, CDR1 is SGDLS and CDR2 is YYNGEE. The CDR3 reads CASSVGQGNSYNEQFF. The CDR3 bases are TGTGCCAGCAGCGTAGGACAGGGGAACTCCTACAATGAGCAGTTCTTC.

This clonotype was detected only a few times. Germline is not matched at one junction end, which may reflect a read error. This chain uses TRBV4-1 with TRBJ2-1, with 9 bases that match TRBD2. In germline, CDR1 is MGHRA, CDR2 YSYEKL. This CDR3 is 14 amino acids long. The CDR3 reads CASSRAGGYDEQFF. The DNA of the CDR3 is TGCGCCAGCAGCCGAGCGGGGGGCTACGATGAGCAGTTCTTC.

This clonotype was seen a handful of times. The genes are TRBV29-1 and TRBJ2-3; the D gene could be TRBD1 or TRBD2 (5 bases each). The V gene lost 3 bases and the J gene lost 4 bases, with 23 bases spanning the gap. This CDR3 comprises 17 residues. From germline, CDR1 is SQVTM and CDR2 ANQGSEA. The CDR3 spells CSVDVGTDSKFADTQYF. Here the CDR3 DNA reads TGCAGCGTTGACGTGGGGACCGATAGTAAATTCGCAGATACGCAGTATTTT.

This sequence joins TRBV28 and TRBJ2-7, with 7 bases matching TRBD1. The ends lost 6 bases at V and 2 bases at J; junction bases unmatched: 10. The CDR3 runs to 15 residues. Germline V CDR1 and CDR2: MDHEN, SYDVKM. The CDR3 coding sequence is TGTGCCAGCAGCCGAAGAGGGCAGGGGGCCTACGAGCAGTACGTC. It specifies CASSRRGQGAYEQYV.

This clonotype was detected a few times. This chain connects TRBV12-3 or TRBV12-4 to TRBJ2-7, with 10 bases matching TRBD2. V shed 6 bases, J shed 8 bases, and the junction held 10 bases outside the gene matches. This CDR3 contains 14 residues. The DNA of the CDR3 is TGTGCCAGCAGCCTATCTAGCGGGGGTACTAAGCAGTACTTC. Its protein product is CASSLSSGGTKQYF.

This clonotype has at least ten counts. The chain links TRBV12-3 or TRBV12-4 to TRBJ1-2, with a tentative D call TRBD1 (6 bases). V lost 3 bases and J 2 bases, leaving 16 bases between the germline ends. The CDR3 consists of 16 residues. The CDR3 here is CASSFKKGGGNYGYTF. The DNA for the CDR3 is TGTGCCAGCAGTTTTAAGAAGGGGGGAGGGAACTATGGCTACACCTTC.

This clonotype was observed a handful of times. The CDR3 bases are TGCAGTACGGGGGGAAAGACCCAGTACTTC. This translates into CSTGGKTQYF. V usage is TRBV29-1 and J usage is TRBJ2-5; TRBD2 matches 7 bases. This CDR3 comprises 10 residues. Germline CDR1 is SQVTM and CDR2 is ANQGSEA. The variable domain in full, completed from reference TRBV29-1 and TRBJ2-5, reads SAVISQKPSRDICQRGTSLTIQCQVDSQVTMMFWYRQQPGQSLTLIATANQGSEATYESGFVIDKFPISRPNLTFSTLTVSNMSPEDSSIYLCSTGGKTQYFGPGTRLLVL.

This clonotype occurred a few times. The chain is built from TRBV20-1 and TRBJ2-2; the D is unclear. The CDR3 is 12 residues long. The germline CDR1 and CDR2 sequences are DFQATT and SNEGSKA (reference sequence). Trimming shortened V by 6 bases and J by 4 bases, and 9 bases separated the two germline ends. CDR3 bases: TGCAGTGCGGCAGGTCCCACCGGGGAGCTGTTTTTT. Its protein product is CSAAGPTGELFF.

This clonotype was counted once. The chain combines TRBV4-2 with TRBJ1-1, with 8 bases fitting TRBD1. The germline gives CDR1 LGHNA, CDR2 YNFKEQ. There are 16 residues in the CDR3. Trimming at V came to 2 bases and at J to 4 bases, leaving 9 bases not matched to a gene. CDR3 DNA: TGTGCCAGCAGCCAACATCCGAGACAGGGGAGCACTGAAGCTTTCTTT. Protein product: CASSQHPRQGSTEAFF.